These T cell receptor beta chains were read from a single sample in a study of blood T cells in healthy people across ages. One entry per CDR3 protein results from TCRdb running MiXCR on the 5' RACE reads. The sample contains 550,000 to 650,000 distinct CDR3 sequences, about 30% of which appear only once. Material for sequencing was blood. The source is a woman over 75 in good health. Each CDR3 is given without its conserved first and last residue.

TRBV7-2 ASTLLGQSSYNEQF
TRBV4-3 ASSQDATGAEKLF
TRBV5-1 ASSLGQGTVNYGYT
TRBV5-5 ASSFGQAVSTDTQY
TRBV9 ASSVVGGSPLH
TRBV12-3/TRBV12-4 ASSLGSHNQPQH
TRBV7-3 ASTNSGGTGELF
TRBV5-1 ASSLLGGQGSEQY
TRBV3-1 ASSQGRGMNTEAF
TRBV14 ASSQDLGAEAF
TRBV11-2 ASSLTGGPGEQY
TRBV20-1 SAREYSGNRAHEQY
TRBV6-5 ASWTPRITEAF
TRBV5-1 ASSLGTAWEARSEYNEQF
TRBV12-3/TRBV12-4 ASSRDRILESNQPQH
TRBV18 ASSTSTPGTSVGTDTQY
TRBV25-1 ASSQTGVGNQPQH
TRBV20-1 SAGEPGQGVTEAF
TRBV15 ATSRGERGLFDYT
TRBV2 ASSGVTSGNTIY
TRBV6-1 ASSKGHTNSPPH
TRBV28 ASSWERRNQPQH
TRBV6-6 ASSYGTGGFSQPQH
TRBV7-9 ASSKRRTGNTEAF
TRBV5-1 ASSLLGTGGTDTQY
TRBV6-2/TRBV6-3 ASSLTDSLNQPQH
TRBV28 ASSLGGTGALFSGANVLT
TRBV24-1 ATSDFSGGTTDTQY
TRBV7-2 ASSAMGDDQETQY
TRBV20-1 SASPAPGLAGDTQY
TRBV5-1 ASSSSGGITGELF
TRBV19 ASSKDQETQY
TRBV13 ASKGSPTGAYEQY
TRBV6-6 ASSFPTNNEQY
TRBV6-6 ASRSKTGYNTYGYT
TRBV6-2/TRBV6-3 ASRDDGGLGQPQH
TRBV4-2 ASSQAPTYYNEQF
TRBV7-6 ASKGVDTEAF
TRBV19 ATAPYPGGPYEQY
TRBV5-5 ASSFMQGRSGYT
TRBV7-8 ASSLAPGLGEQY
TRBV11-3 ASSSKGGLTYEQY
TRBV5-4 ASSSPTGNSGYT
TRBV10-3 AISEFQQGAEGYT
TRBV2 ASSKDTDGEQY
TRBV4-3 ASSQETAGTYGYT
TRBV12-3/TRBV12-4 ASREASTDTQY
TRBV6-5 ASRLLAGGLSGTGELF
TRBV6-6 ASNARDQPQH
TRBV20-1 SANRGMNTEAF
TRBV27 ASSFLGRGGNEQF
TRBV5-1 ASSLDDSDTQY
TRBV30 AFGFKGSSNQPQH